The entry below describes one TCR beta chain. Its antigen remains unknown. Assay used: immunoSEQ multiplex PCR; TCRdb lists only in-frame clones, some missing. The sample lists 2,600 or so clones, approximately 24% occurring once. This sample was taken from a study of T cells in narcolepsy. Study information: Patients with NT1 or NT2 and healthy control donors were enrolled.

The study's findings and limits: Healthy controls reportedly lacked the autoreactive clonotypes serially found in patients' blood. HCRT-specific and TRIB2-specific autoreactive clonotypes appeared among same-patient CSF and blood CD4+ clonotypes.

Germline assignment: CDR1 ENHRY and CDR2 SYGVKD. Trimming took 10 bases from V and 3 from J, leaving 12 bases between them. CDR3 length: 12 residues. J is TRBJ2-5 and V is TRBV10-3; TRBD1 might be the D (6 bases). Sequenced sample: cultured CD4+ T cells from cerebrospinal fluid. This sequence was found in a human donor with narcolepsy. In nucleotides, the CDR3 is TGTGCCAGCAGCCGGACAGAAGAGACCCAGTACTTC. Translation: CASSRTEETQYF.